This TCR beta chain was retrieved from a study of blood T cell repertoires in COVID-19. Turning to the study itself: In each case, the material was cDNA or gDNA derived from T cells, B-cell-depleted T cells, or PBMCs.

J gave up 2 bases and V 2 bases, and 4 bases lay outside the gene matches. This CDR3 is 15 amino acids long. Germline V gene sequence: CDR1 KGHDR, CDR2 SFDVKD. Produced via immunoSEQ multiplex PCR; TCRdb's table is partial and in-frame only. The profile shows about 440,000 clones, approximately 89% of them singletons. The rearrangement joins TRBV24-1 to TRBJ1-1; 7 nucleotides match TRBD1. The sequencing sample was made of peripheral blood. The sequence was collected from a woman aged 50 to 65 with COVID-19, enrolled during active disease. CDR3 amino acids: CATSDSTGANTEAFF. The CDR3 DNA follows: TGTGCCACCAGTGATTCCACAGGGGCTAACACTGAAGCTTTCTTT.